This T cell receptor (beta chain) was identified in a study of blood T cell repertoires in COVID-19. Study-level information: From T cells, B-cell-depleted T cells, or PBMCs came the material, which was cDNA or gDNA.

The CDR3 spans 13 residues. V was pared by 5 bases and J by 3 bases, with 11 bases between. Germline V gives CDR1 SQVTM, CDR2 ANQGSEA. This table comes from immunoSEQ multiplex PCR, and its TCRdb copy is limited to in-frame clones, with some not included. This sample has around 99,000 clones, with approximately 80% found just once. This sequence originates from a woman of 80 years or more with active or convalescent COVID-19. The rearrangement joins TRBV29-1 to TRBJ1-5, with a tentative D call TRBD1 (6 bases). Sequencing was performed on peripheral blood. The CDR3 sequence is CSVRDNINQPQHF. The CDR3 bases are TGCAGCGTTCGGGACAACATCAATCAGCCCCAGCATTTT.